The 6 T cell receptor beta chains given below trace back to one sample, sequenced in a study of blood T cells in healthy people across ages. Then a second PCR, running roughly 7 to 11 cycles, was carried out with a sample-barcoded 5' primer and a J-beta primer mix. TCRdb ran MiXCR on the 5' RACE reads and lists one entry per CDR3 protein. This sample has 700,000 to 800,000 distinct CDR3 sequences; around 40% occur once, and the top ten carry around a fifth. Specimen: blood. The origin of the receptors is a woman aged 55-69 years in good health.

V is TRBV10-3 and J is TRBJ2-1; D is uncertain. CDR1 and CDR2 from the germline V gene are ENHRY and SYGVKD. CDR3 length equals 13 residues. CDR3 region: CVSLQQGMDEQFF. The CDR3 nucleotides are TGTGTCTCGCTACAGCAAGGGATGGATGAGCAGTTCTTC.

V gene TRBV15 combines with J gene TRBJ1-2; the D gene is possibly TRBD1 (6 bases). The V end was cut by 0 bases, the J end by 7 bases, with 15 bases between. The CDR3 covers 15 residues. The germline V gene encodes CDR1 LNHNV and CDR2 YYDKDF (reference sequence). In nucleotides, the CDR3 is TGTGCCACCAGCAGAGACAGGGGCGCTACCCCTGGCTACACCTTC. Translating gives CATSRDRGATPGYTF.

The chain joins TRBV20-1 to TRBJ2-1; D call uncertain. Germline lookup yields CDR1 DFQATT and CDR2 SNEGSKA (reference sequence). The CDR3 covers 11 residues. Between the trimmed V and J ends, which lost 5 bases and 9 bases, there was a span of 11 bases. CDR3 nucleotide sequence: TGCAGTGCTGGAGTGGGTCTTGAGCAGTTCTTC. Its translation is CSAGVGLEQFF.

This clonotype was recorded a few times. The CDR3 sequence is CASSWMRGGSPDTQYF. The CDR3 region has the DNA TGTGCCAGCAGCTGGATGAGGGGGGGCTCTCCAGATACGCAGTATTTT. The rearrangement links TRBV7-3 to TRBJ2-3, with D possibly matching TRBD2 (7 bases). The ends were cut back, 4 bases at V and 4 bases at J, with 18 bases in the middle. Germline CDR1 is SGHTA and CDR2 is FQGTGA. The CDR3 covers 16 residues. Drawing the rest from reference TRBV7-3 and TRBJ2-3, the complete variable domain is GAGVSQTPSNKVTEKGKYVELRCDPISGHTALYWYRQSLGQGPEFLIYFQGTGAADDSGLPNDRFFAVRPEGSVSTLKIQRTERGDSAVYLCASSWMRGGSPDTQYFGPGTRLTVL.

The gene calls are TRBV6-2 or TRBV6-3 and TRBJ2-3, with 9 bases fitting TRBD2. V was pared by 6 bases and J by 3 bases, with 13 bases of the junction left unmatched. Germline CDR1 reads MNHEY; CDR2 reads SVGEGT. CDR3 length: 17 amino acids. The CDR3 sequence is CASSNDAIAGATDTQYF. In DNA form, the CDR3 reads TGTGCCAGCAGCAATGACGCAATAGCGGGAGCAACAGATACGCAGTATTTT.

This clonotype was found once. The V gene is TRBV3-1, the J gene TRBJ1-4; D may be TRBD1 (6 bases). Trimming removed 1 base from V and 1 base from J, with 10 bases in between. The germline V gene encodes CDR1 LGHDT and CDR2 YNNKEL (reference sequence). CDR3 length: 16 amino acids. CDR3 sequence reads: CASSQGRGVTNEKLFF. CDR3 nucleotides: TGTGCCAGCAGCCAAGGCAGGGGTGTAACTAATGAAAAACTGTTTTTT.